The 2 T cell receptor beta chains below all came from one sample that was sequenced in a study of shared clonotypes between healthy human individuals. Profiled with immunoSEQ multiplex PCR; TCRdb holds only in-frame clones, not every one. There are some 2,500,000 clones in the sample; 93% occur only once, and approximately 0.36% lies in the top ten. Sequenced input: naive CD4+ T cells from PBMCs. Subset reported: CD45RA+ positively selected. The receptors here all came from a man younger than 35 in good health. Some clones in this sample may be carry-over from other donors' samples.

The gene calls are TRBV11-2 and TRBJ2-7; TRBD2 might be the D (6 bases). Germline lookup yields CDR1 SGHAT and CDR2 FQNNGV. The ends were cut back, 1 base at V and 11 bases at J, with 15 bases in the middle. The CDR3 has 13 amino acids. CDR3 amino acids: CASSLGLASQEYF. Written as DNA, the CDR3 is TGTGCCAGCAGCTTAGGGCTAGCGTCTCAGGAGTACTTC.

The chain has TRBV27 and TRBJ2-2, with a possible D match to TRBD2 (6 bases). The V end was cut by 8 bases, the J end by 4 bases, with 20 bases between. Germline values: CDR1 MNHEY, CDR2 SMNVEV (reference sequence). The CDR3 consists of 16 residues. CDR3 nucleotides: TGTGCCAGCCGCCCTGGGGGGACTCTAGCCACCGGGGAGCTGTTTTTT. As protein: CASRPGGTLATGELFF.